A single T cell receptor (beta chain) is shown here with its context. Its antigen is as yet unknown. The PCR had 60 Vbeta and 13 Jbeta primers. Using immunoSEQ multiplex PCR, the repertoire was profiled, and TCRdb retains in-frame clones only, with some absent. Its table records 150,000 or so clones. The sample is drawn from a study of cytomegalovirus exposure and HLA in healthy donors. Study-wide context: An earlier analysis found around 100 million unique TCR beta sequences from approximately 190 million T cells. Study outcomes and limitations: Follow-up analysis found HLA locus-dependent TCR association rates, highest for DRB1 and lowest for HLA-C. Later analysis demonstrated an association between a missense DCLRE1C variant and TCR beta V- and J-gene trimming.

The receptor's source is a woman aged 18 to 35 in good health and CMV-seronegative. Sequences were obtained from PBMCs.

CDR3 in DNA: TGTGCCTGGAGTGTACGCGGGAGGAACGGGGAGCTGTTTTTT. Amino acid sequence: CAWSVRGRNGELFF. This chain uses TRBV30 with TRBJ2-2; 8 bases are shared with TRBD2. J was trimmed by 7 bases and V by 0 bases; bases with no gene match: 4. CDR3 length equals 14 residues. Germline values: CDR1 GTSNPN, CDR2 SVGIG (reference sequence). Combining the CDR3 with reference TRBV30 and TRBJ2-2 gives the whole variable domain SQTIHQWPATLVQPVGSPLSLECTVEGTSNPNLYWYRQAAGRGLQLLFYSVGIGQISSEVPQNLSASRPQDRQFILSSKKLLLSDSGFYLCAWSVRGRNGELFFGEGSRLTVL.